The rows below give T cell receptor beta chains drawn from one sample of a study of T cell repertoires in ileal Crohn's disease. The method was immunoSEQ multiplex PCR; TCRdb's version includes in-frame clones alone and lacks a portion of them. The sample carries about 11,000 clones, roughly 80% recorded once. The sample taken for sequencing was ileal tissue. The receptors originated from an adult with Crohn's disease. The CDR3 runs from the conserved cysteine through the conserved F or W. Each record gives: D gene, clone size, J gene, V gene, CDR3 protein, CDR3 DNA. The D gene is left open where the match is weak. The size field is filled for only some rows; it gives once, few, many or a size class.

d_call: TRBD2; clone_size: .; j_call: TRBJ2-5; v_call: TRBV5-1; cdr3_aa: CASSLGVSGPQETQYF; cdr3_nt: TGCGCCAGCAGCTTGGGGGTTAGCGGGCCGCAAGAGACCCAGTACTTC
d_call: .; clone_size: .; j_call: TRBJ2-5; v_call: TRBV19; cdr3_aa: CASSISGTQYF; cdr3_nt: TGTGCCAGTAGTATCTCCGGGACCCAGTACTTC
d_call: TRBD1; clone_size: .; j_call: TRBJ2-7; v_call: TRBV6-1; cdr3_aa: CATSQTGDRYEQYF; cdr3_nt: TGTGCCACCTCCCAGACAGGGGATCGATACGAGCAGTACTTC
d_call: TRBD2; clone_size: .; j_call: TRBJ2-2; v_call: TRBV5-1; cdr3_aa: CASSLINSGATGELFF; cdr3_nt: TGCGCCAGCAGCTTGATCAATAGCGGGGCCACCGGGGAGCTGTTTTTT
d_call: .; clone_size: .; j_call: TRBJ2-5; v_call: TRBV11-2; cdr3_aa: CASSPQLEETQYF; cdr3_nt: TGTGCCAGCAGCCCCCAACTAGAAGAGACCCAGTACTTC
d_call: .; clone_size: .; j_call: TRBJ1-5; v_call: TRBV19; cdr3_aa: CASSMRDVNQPQHF; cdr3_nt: TGTGCCAGTAGTATGCGGGATGTTAATCAGCCCCAGCATTTT
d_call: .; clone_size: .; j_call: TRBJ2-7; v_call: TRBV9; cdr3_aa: CASSASGLSTYEQYF; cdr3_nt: TGTGCCAGCAGCGCGTCAGGGCTATCAACCTACGAGCAGTACTTC
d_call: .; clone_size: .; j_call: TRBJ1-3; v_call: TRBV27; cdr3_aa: CASSRRDPTDLSGNTIYF; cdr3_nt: TGTGCCAGCAGCCGCCGCGACCCGACAGACCTCTCTGGAAACACCATATATTTT
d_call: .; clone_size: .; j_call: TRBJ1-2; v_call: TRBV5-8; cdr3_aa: CASSLVQGNPYGYTF; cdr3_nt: TGTGCCAGCAGCTTGGTTCAGGGGAACCCCTATGGCTACACCTTC
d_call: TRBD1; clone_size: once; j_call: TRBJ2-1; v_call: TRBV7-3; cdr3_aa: CASSRTEDRGNEQFF; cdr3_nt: TGTGCCAGCAGCCGCACGGAGGACAGGGGCAATGAGCAGTTCTTC
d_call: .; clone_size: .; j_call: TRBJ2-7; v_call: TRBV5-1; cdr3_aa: CASSLGPQGAYEQYF; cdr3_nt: TGCGCCAGCAGCTTGGGGCCACAAGGGGCCTACGAGCAGTACTTC
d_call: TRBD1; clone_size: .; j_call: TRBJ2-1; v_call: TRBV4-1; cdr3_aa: CASSQAVRGHEQFF; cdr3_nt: TGCGCCAGCAGCCAAGCGGTAAGGGGGCATGAGCAGTTCTTC
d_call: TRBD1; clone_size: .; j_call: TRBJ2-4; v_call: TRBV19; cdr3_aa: CASSVQGAKNIQYF; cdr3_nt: TGTGCCAGTAGTGTACAGGGGGCCAAAAACATTCAGTACTTC
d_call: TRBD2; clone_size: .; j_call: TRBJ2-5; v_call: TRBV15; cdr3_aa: CATSAVGGYQETQYF; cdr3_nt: TGTGCCACCAGCGCTGTGGGGGGGTACCAAGAGACCCAGTACTTC
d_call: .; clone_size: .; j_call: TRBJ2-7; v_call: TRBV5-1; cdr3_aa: CASSLVADEQYF; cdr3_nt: TGCGCCAGCAGCTTGGTTGCGGACGAGCAGTACTTC